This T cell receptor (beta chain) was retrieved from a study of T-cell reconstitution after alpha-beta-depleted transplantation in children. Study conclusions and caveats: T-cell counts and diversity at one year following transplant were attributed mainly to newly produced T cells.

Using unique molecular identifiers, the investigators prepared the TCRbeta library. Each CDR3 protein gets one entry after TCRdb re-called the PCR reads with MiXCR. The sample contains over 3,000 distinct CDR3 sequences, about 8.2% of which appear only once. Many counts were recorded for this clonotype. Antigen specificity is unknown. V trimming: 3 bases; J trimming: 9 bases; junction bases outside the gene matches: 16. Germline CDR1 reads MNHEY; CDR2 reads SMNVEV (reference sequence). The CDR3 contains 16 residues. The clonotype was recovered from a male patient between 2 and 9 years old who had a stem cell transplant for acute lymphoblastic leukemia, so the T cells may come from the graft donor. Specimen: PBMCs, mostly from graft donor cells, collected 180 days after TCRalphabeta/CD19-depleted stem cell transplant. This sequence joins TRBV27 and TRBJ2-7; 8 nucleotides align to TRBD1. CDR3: CASSFIDRGRSGGQYF. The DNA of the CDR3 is TGTGCCAGCAGTTTCATAGACAGGGGCCGTTCTGGGGGGCAGTACTTC.